The rows below give T cell receptor beta chains drawn from one sample of a study of vaccination and CD4 T cells after COVID-19. These TCRs' antigens remain unknown. TCRdb ran MiXCR on the PCR reads and lists one entry per CDR3 protein. The table lists around 13,000 distinct CDR3 sequences, about 61% of them singletons. The sample here was CD4+ T cells from blood, cultured in vitro, taken before SARS-CoV-2 vaccination. Source of these receptors: a human donor who had recovered from COVID-19. Both conserved end residues are part of each CDR3. Some rows mark clone size as missing; the rest say once, few, many or name a class of expanded clone.

size | J | V | CDR3
few | TRBJ1-2 | TRBV20-1 | CSARQFNRDEAYGYTF
. | TRBJ1-5 | TRBV2 | CASKYGQANQPQHF
. | TRBJ1-4 | TRBV7-9 | CASSWIPGQLNEKLFF
few | TRBJ1-1 | TRBV20-1 | CSASTLQELNTEAFF
. | TRBJ2-5 | TRBV7-9 | CASSPTGGAYTGETQYF
. | TRBJ1-1 | TRBV7-9 | CASSHGTPRDTEAFF
few | TRBJ1-3 | TRBV20-1 | CSASKSQEGNTIYF
. | TRBJ1-2 | TRBV19 | CASSADWGGNYGYTF
. | TRBJ2-5 | TRBV6-1 | CASSGRDYKWTQYF
. | TRBJ2-7 | TRBV28 | CASSPTASGRGRSYEQYF
. | TRBJ2-3 | TRBV6-1 | CASSEEDGGTDTQYF
. | TRBJ2-2 | TRBV5-1 | CASSLAEIGGELFF
few | TRBJ2-1 | TRBV6-2/TRBV6-3 | CASSYDNEQFF
. | TRBJ2-3 | TRBV20-1 | CSASTAERAITDTQYF
. | TRBJ1-6 | TRBV20-1 | CSARVSGGLSNSPLHF
. | TRBJ2-2 | TRBV12-3/TRBV12-4 | CASSLLLAGGPAGELFF
few | TRBJ2-3 | TRBV5-1 | CASSVSDATDTQYF
. | TRBJ1-6 | TRBV12-3/TRBV12-4 | CASSPNQGATPLHF
. | TRBJ2-6 | TRBV2 | CASKQGYTGANVLTF
few | TRBJ1-2 | TRBV28 | CASTDSFNYGYTF
. | TRBJ2-7 | TRBV6-2/TRBV6-3 | CASSYSMEGAYEQYF
. | TRBJ1-5 | TRBV30 | CAWSDDSNQPQHF
. | TRBJ1-1 | TRBV11-1 | CASSLTGGGTEAFF
once | TRBJ2-5 | TRBV19 | CASRRTGIQETQYF
. | TRBJ2-7 | TRBV12-3/TRBV12-4 | CASSLIVGQGHSYEQYF
once | TRBJ1-4 | TRBV20-1 | CSARGRRGEKLFF
. | TRBJ2-3 | TRBV4-1 | CASSLFGQGREDTQYF
. | TRBJ2-7 | TRBV5-1 | CASRSQAGTYEQYF
. | TRBJ2-3 | TRBV24-1 | CATSEIAGGGDTQYF
. | TRBJ2-5 | TRBV11-2 | CASSLDPRPNRGETQYF
. | TRBJ2-5 | TRBV7-9 | CASSRSGGETQYF
few | TRBJ1-5 | TRBV6-1 | CASTTAGLGQPQHF
. | TRBJ2-7 | TRBV28 | CASSLLGPPSMTYEQYF
few | TRBJ1-1 | TRBV7-2 | CASSGTGRAEAFF
. | TRBJ2-4 | TRBV20-1 | CSARVYRSGIQYF
. | TRBJ2-1 | TRBV6-4 | CASSGSAGGMDEQFF
. | TRBJ2-5 | TRBV19 | CASSRGLAEQETQYF
few | TRBJ1-4 | TRBV28 | CASSLTGSTNEKLFF
once | TRBJ1-2 | TRBV5-1 | CASSWLGENYGYTF
. | TRBJ2-2 | TRBV7-6 | CASSIRTEGGELFF